This TCR beta chain was obtained from a study of OX40 agonist ivuxolimab in advanced cancers. Study-level information: Antecedent anti-PD-1, anti-PD-L1 or anti-CTLA-4 therapy was permissible, with roughly 40% having received some. The study, taken as a whole, reports: Among patients with partial responses at 0.1-3.0 mg/kg, clonal expansion was among the lowest.

Systemic immunosuppression or a history of autoimmune disease excluded patients. Sampling times: baseline, cycle 4 day 1, cycle 7 day 1. Profiled with immunoSEQ multiplex PCR; TCRdb holds only in-frame clones, not every one. The table shows 70,000 or so clones, with roughly nine tenths occurring only once. The CDR3 contains 14 residues. Germline V gives CDR1 MDHEN, CDR2 SYDVKM. J gave up 5 bases and V 1 base, and 4 bases lay outside the gene matches. With respect to this clone: Its specificity is unknown.

The sequence derives from an adult with an advanced solid tumor such as melanoma, head and neck, liver or kidney cancer. The chain links TRBV28 to TRBJ1-2; 7 nucleotides align to TRBD1. Material: CD4+ or CD8+ T cells sorted from blood, obtained in a trial of the OX40 agonist ivuxolimab. In DNA form, the CDR3 reads TGTGCCAGCAGTTTATTCGGGACAGCTTATGGCTACACCTTC. Translating it yields CASSLFGTAYGYTF.